Listed below are T cell receptor beta chains from one sample, sequenced in a study of shared clonotypes between healthy human individuals. Assay: immunoSEQ multiplex PCR; the TCRdb copy retains only in-frame clones and omits some. Of around 2.3 million clones listed, approximately 96% are singletons. Input material: naive CD4+ T cells sorted from blood. These receptors were collected from a man aged 18 to 30 in good health. Each CDR3 is given with its conserved first and last residue. D genes are given only for firm matches. A clone size is listed for some rows: how often the clone was seen (once, few, many), or a class if it is expanded.

>.|TRBJ1-2|TRBV6-6|.
CASQAGIYGYTF
TGTGCCAGCCAAGCAGGCATCTATGGCTACACCTTC
>once|TRBJ1-2|TRBV28|TRBD1
CASSLAPGQGGGYTF
TGTGCCAGCAGTTTGGCCCCGGGACAGGGGGGTGGCTACACCTTC
>.|TRBJ2-5|TRBV5-1|.
CASSQAPGETQYF
TGCGCCAGCAGTCAAGCACCCGGGGAGACCCAGTACTTC
>.|TRBJ2-7|TRBV6-5|.
CASSALSRTYYEQYF
TGTGCCAGCAGTGCCCTATCGCGGACATACTACGAGCAGTACTTC
>once|TRBJ2-1|TRBV5-4|.
CASSLGLTYNEQFF
TGTGCCAGCAGCTTGGGTCTTACCTACAATGAGCAGTTCTTC
>.|TRBJ2-7|TRBV9|.
CASSVDRRHWQTYEQYF
TGTGCCAGCAGCGTAGACAGGCGCCATTGGCAGACCTACGAGCAGTACTTC
>.|TRBJ1-1|TRBV28|.
CATLNLILRGTEAFF
TGTGCCACCTTAAATTTGATTCTGAGGGGCACTGAAGCTTTCTTT
>.|TRBJ2-5|TRBV10-3|TRBD2
CAISGGAGDSETQYF
TGTGCCATCAGTGGTGGAGCGGGAGATTCAGAGACCCAGTACTTC
>.|TRBJ1-1|TRBV18|TRBD1
CASRDSMNTEAFF
TGTGCCAGCAGGGACAGCATGAACACTGAAGCTTTCTTT
>.|TRBJ2-2|TRBV2|TRBD2
CASYLAGGANTGELFF
TGTGCCAGCTATCTAGCGGGGGGCGCGAACACCGGGGAGCTGTTTTTT
>.|TRBJ2-3|TRBV11-2|TRBD2
CASSSSGRYTDTQYF
TGTGCCAGCAGCTCTAGCGGGAGGTACACAGATACGCAGTATTTT
>once|TRBJ2-3|TRBV7-9|.
CASSPWVGDSSTDTQYF
TGTGCCAGCAGCCCTTGGGTGGGAGATAGCAGCACAGATACGCAGTATTTT
>.|TRBJ2-7|TRBV10-3|TRBD2
CAISLAGTYEQYF
TGTGCCATCAGTCTAGCGGGGACCTACGAGCAGTACTTC
>.|TRBJ2-5|TRBV5-1|.
CASSPPVGGQETQYF
TGCGCCAGCAGCCCCCCTGTTGGCGGACAAGAGACCCAGTACTTC
>.|TRBJ1-4|TRBV28|.
CASRVATNEKLFF
TGTGCCAGCAGGGTTGCAACTAATGAAAAACTGTTTTTT
>.|TRBJ2-3|TRBV10-3|.
CAITEPVTDTQYF
TGTGCCATCACGGAACCGGTCACAGATACGCAGTATTTT
>.|TRBJ2-7|TRBV5-6|TRBD1
CASSQDRGRDFLYEQYF
TGTGCCAGCAGCCAGGACAGGGGGCGCGACTTTTTATACGAGCAGTACTTC
>.|TRBJ2-1|TRBV5-1|.
CASSSQGIDEQFF
TGCGCCAGCAGCTCACAGGGTATCGATGAGCAGTTCTTC
>.|TRBJ2-7|TRBV6-1|.
CASSLQGSYEQYF
TGTGCCAGCAGTTTACAGGGCTCCTACGAGCAGTACTTC
>.|TRBJ1-2|TRBV2|.
CASQAETGGYTF
TGTGCCAGCCAAGCTGAAACGGGAGGCTACACCTTC
>.|TRBJ1-3|TRBV28|.
CASSTTGSDGNTIYF
TGTGCCAGCAGTACCACAGGTTCTGACGGAAACACCATATATTTT
>.|TRBJ1-2|TRBV7-2|TRBD1
CASSLGGTVFYGYTF
TGTGCCAGCAGCTTAGGAGGGACAGTGTTCTATGGCTACACCTTC
>once|TRBJ2-2|TRBV27|TRBD2
CASSLLTTSGGLYTGELFF
TGTGCCAGCAGTCTACTTACGACTAGCGGGGGCCTTTACACCGGGGAGCTGTTTTTT
>.|TRBJ1-5|TRBV15|.
CATSGGYDGQPQHF
TGTGCCACTAGCGGGGGGTACGACGGTCAGCCCCAGCATTTT
>.|TRBJ2-3|TRBV7-9|TRBD2
CASKLTGAGGSADTQYF
TGTGCCAGCAAGCTTACTGGAGCGGGGGGTTCGGCAGATACGCAGTATTTT
>.|TRBJ1-5|TRBV7-8|TRBD1
CASSRTGQGDQPQHF
TGTGCCAGCAGCAGGACGGGACAGGGAGATCAGCCCCAGCATTTT
>.|TRBJ1-2|TRBV2|TRBD1
CASSESSWGQGRLGYTF
TGTGCCAGCAGTGAATCTTCGTGGGGACAGGGGCGGTTAGGCTACACCTTC
>.|TRBJ2-2|TRBV5-1|TRBD1
CASSSTGTGIFRELFF
TGCGCCAGCAGCAGCACCGGGACAGGGATCTTCCGGGAGCTGTTTTTT
>.|TRBJ2-3|TRBV10-3|.
CAISESAGPGTDTQYF
TGTGCCATCAGTGAGTCGGCCGGCCCTGGCACAGATACGCAGTATTTT
>once|TRBJ2-7|TRBV15|TRBD2
CATSRGGTGRTHEQYF
TGTGCCACCAGCAGAGGAGGTACCGGGAGGACCCACGAGCAGTACTTC
>.|TRBJ1-2|TRBV5-1|.
CASSSNYGYTF
TGCGCCAGCAGTTCAAACTATGGCTACACCTTC
>.|TRBJ2-3|TRBV7-9|.
CASSPGTSLSTDTQYF
TGTGCCAGCAGCCCGGGGACTTCACTTAGCACAGATACGCAGTATTTT
>once|TRBJ2-3|TRBV6-5|.
CASRSGDTQYF
TGTGCCAGCAGGAGTGGGGATACGCAGTATTTT
>.|TRBJ1-2|TRBV7-2|.
CASSESQGNYGYTF
TGTGCCAGCAGCGAGAGCCAGGGTAACTATGGCTACACCTTC
>.|TRBJ2-1|TRBV10-1|.
CASSRQSGEQFF
TGCGCCAGCAGCCGACAGTCGGGTGAGCAGTTCTTC
>.|TRBJ2-1|TRBV28|.
CASSSRTRAYNEQFF
TGTGCCAGCAGTTCCCGGACCCGCGCCTACAATGAGCAGTTCTTC
>.|TRBJ2-3|TRBV7-8|TRBD2
CASSLGLAGGDTQYF
TGTGCCAGCAGCTTAGGACTAGCGGGAGGAGATACGCAGTATTTT
>.|TRBJ2-7|TRBV10-3|TRBD2
CASYRGTGGPYEQYF
TGTGCCTCCTACCGAGGGACGGGAGGGCCTTACGAGCAGTACTTC
>.|TRBJ2-7|TRBV5-4|TRBD2
CASSKGTSRTYEQYF
TGTGCCAGCAGCAAAGGGACTAGCCGTACCTACGAGCAGTACTTC
>.|TRBJ2-1|TRBV29-1|TRBD2
CSADGERGGGFLNEQFF
TGCAGCGCGGACGGCGAGCGGGGGGGCGGCTTCCTAAATGAGCAGTTCTTC
>.|TRBJ1-6|TRBV6-5|TRBD1
CATSRGDRHNSPLHF
TGTGCCACCTCCAGGGGGGACCGGCATAATTCACCCCTCCACTTT
>.|TRBJ2-7|TRBV7-2|.
CASSFDRFTYEQYF
TGTGCCAGCAGCTTCGACAGGTTCACCTACGAGCAGTACTTC
>.|TRBJ2-5|TRBV19|TRBD1
CASSIGTEQETQYF
TGTGCCAGTAGTATCGGGACAGAACAAGAGACCCAGTACTTC
>.|TRBJ2-3|TRBV5-4|.
CASSFGHSTDTQYF
TGTGCCAGCAGCTTTGGCCACAGCACAGATACGCAGTATTTT